The source of this T cell receptor beta chain is a study of shared clonotypes between healthy human individuals. CDR1 is MGHRA and CDR2 is YSYEKL in the germline V gene. Trimming stripped 1 base from V and 9 bases from J, with 10 bases between. CDR3 length: 12 residues. Here immunoSEQ multiplex PCR was the method, and the copy in TCRdb shows in-frame clones only, minus some. This sample has about 2.3 million clones, with approximately 93% found just once. This clonotype originated in a man aged 18 to 30 in good health. Some clones in this sample may be carry-over from other donors' samples. Sequenced: naive CD4+ T cells from PBMCs. Sample subset: CD45RA+ positively selected. This rearrangement joins TRBV4-1 to TRBJ2-7; D gene unclear. CDR3 in DNA: TGCGCCAGCAGCCAAGTTGTGGGCAGGCAGTACTTC. Translation gives CASSQVVGRQYF.